This T cell receptor (beta chain) derives from a study of cytomegalovirus exposure and HLA in healthy donors. Study conclusions and caveats: Later on, a genetic analysis was performed. It linked a missense variant in DCLRE1C with V- and J-gene trimming of TCR beta. Sequencing had likely introduced a cluster of highly shared sequence variants as an artifact. The study dropped some indistinguishable V segments, TRBV6-2 and TRBV6-3 among them.

Germline CDR1 is MGHRA and CDR2 is YSYEKL. V lost 6 bases to trimming and J lost 0 bases; unmatched junction nucleotides: 13. The CDR3 is 18 amino acids. The primer mix had 60 Vbeta and 13 Jbeta primers. TCRdb's copy holds only in-frame clones and misses some; the assay was immunoSEQ multiplex PCR. The sample consists of 100,000 to 150,000 clones, more than 75% of them appearing once. Whereas donors were nominally healthy upon sampling, unrecorded immune exposures were probable. A note on this clone: What it binds is not known.

Sequencing was done on a sample of PBMCs. This receptor was obtained from a woman aged 55 to 70 in good health and CMV-seropositive. This chain uses TRBV4-1 with TRBJ2-1; the match to TRBD2 covers 8 bases. CDR3 in DNA: TGCGCCAGCAGGGGGGGAGTAGCGGGGCCCAGCTCCTACAATGAGCAGTTCTTC. Protein: CASRGGVAGPSSYNEQFF.